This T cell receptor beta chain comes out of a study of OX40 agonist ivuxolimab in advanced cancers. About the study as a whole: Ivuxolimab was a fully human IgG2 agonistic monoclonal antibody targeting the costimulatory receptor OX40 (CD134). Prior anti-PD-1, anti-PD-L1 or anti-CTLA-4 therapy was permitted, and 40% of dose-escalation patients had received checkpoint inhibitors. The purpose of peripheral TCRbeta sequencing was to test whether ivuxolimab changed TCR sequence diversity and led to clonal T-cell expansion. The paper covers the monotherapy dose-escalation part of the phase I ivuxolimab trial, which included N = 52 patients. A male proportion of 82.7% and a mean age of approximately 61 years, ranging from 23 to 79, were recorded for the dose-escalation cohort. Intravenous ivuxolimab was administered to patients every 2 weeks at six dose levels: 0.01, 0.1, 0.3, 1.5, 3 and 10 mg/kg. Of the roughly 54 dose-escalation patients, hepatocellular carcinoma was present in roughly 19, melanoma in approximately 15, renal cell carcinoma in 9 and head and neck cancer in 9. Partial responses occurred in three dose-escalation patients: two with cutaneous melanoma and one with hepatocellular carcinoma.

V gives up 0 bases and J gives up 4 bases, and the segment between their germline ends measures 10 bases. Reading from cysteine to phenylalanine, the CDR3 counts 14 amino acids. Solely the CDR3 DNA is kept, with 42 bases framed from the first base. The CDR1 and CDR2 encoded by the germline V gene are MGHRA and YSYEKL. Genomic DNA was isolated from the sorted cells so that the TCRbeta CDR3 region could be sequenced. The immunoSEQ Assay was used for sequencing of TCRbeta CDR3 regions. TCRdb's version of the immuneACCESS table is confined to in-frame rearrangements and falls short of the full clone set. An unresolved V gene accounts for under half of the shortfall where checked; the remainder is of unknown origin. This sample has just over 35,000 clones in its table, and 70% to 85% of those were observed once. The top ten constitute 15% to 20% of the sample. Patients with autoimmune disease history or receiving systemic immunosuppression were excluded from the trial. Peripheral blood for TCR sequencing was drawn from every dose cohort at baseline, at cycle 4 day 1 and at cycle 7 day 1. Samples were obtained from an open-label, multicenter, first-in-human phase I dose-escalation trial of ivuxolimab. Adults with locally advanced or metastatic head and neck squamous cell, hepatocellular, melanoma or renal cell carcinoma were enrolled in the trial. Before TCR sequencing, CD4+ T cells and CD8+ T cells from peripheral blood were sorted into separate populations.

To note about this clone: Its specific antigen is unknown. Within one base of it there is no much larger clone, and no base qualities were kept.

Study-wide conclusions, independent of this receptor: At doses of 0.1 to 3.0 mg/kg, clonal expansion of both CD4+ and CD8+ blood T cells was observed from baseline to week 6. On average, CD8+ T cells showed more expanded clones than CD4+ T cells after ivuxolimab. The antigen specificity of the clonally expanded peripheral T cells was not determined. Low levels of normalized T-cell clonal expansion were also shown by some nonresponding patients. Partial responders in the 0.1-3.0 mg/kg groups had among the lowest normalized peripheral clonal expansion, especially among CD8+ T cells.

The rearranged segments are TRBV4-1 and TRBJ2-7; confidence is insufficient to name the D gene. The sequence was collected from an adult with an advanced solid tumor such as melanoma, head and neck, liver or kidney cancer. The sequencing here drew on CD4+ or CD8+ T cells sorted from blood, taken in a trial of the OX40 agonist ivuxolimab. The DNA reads TGCGCCAGCAGCCAAGAGCCGGCAGATTACGAGCAGTACTTC. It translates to CASSQEPADYEQYF.